The 32 T cell receptor beta chains below all came from one sample that was sequenced in a study of T cells after yellow fever vaccination. TCRdb processed the 5' RACE reads anew with MiXCR; each CDR3 protein has one entry. The data contain about 350,000 distinct CDR3 sequences, less than 9.5% of them singletons. The sequencing here drew on PBMCs, taken roughly 47 days after the first yellow fever vaccination. These receptors were obtained from a man aged 18 to 29 who received the YFV17D yellow fever vaccine.

This clonotype was found a few times. The chain joins TRBV5-1 to TRBJ1-2, with TRBD1 as a possible D gene (5 bases). The CDR3 loop spans 20 amino acids. CDR1 and CDR2 (germline): SGHRS, YFSETQ. With 4 bases removed from V and 1 base from J, the gap between germline ends came to 29 bases. The CDR3 DNA follows: TGCGCCAGCAGCCCTGTATTTTCTCCGGCGGCAGGGAATATTAACTATGGCTACACCTTC. As protein: CASSPVFSPAAGNINYGYTF.

This chain connects TRBV7-2 to TRBJ1-2, with D possibly being TRBD1 (6 bases). V lost 7 bases to trimming and J lost 4 bases, with 19 bases between them. The V gene's germline CDR1 is SGHTA and CDR2 FQGNSA. The CDR3 is 15 residues long. The CDR3 region has the DNA TGTGCCAGCACCAACAACAGGGCTTATACCTATGGCTACACCTTC. Translating it yields CASTNNRAYTYGYTF. Based on the CDR3 plus reference TRBV7-2 and TRBJ1-2, the full variable domain is GAGVSQSPSNKVTEKGKDVELRCDPISGHTALYWYRQSLGQGLEFLIYFQGNSAPDKSGLPSDRFSAERTGGSVSTLTIQRTQQEDSAVYLCASTNNRAYTYGYTFGSGTRLTVV.

Only a few counts were recorded for this clonotype. The gene calls are TRBV7-9 and TRBJ2-3, with TRBD2 matching over 11 bases. The germline CDR1 and CDR2 sequences are SEHNR and FQNEAQ (reference sequence). The CDR3 sequence is 15 residues long. V lost 3 bases and J lost 4; bases outside the gene matches: 3. The CDR3, as DNA: TGTGCCAGCAGCTTTAGCGGGGGGGCGGCAGATACGCAGTATTTT. This encodes CASSFSGGAADTQYF. The entire variable domain, with the rest obtained from reference TRBV7-9 and TRBJ2-3, is as follows: DTGVSQNPRHKITKRGQNVTFRCDPISEHNRLYWYRQTLGQGPEFLTYFQNEAQLEKSRLLSDRFSAERPKGSFSTLEIQRTEQGDSAMYLCASSFSGGAADTQYFGPGTRLTVL.

In this sample, this clonotype turned up many times. The V gene is TRBV29-1, the J gene TRBJ1-1; D is uncertain. The CDR3 is 9 residues long. Germline CDR1 and CDR2: SQVTM and ANQGSEA. The germline V and J ends were trimmed by 3 bases and 12 bases, with 8 bases remaining between them. The CDR3 region is CSVELNPFF. DNA of the CDR3: TGCAGCGTTGAGCTAAACCCTTTCTTT. The full variable domain, its missing parts supplied by reference TRBV29-1 and TRBJ1-1, is SAVISQKPSRDICQRGTSLTIQCQVDSQVTMMFWYRQQPGQSLTLIATANQGSEATYESGFVIDKFPISRPNLTFSTLTVSNMSPEDSSIYLCSVELNPFFGQGTRLTVV.

This clonotype was seen more than once but under ten times. This chain uses TRBV7-9 with TRBJ2-5; tentative D call: TRBD1 (5 bases). V lost 6 bases, J lost 1 base, and 9 bases lay in between. Germline assignment: CDR1 SEHNR and CDR2 FQNEAQ (reference sequence). CDR3 length equals 13 residues. DNA for the CDR3: TGTGCCAGCAGGGGCCAGGGCCAAGAGACCCAGTACTTC. Translated, it gives CASRGQGQETQYF.

The V call is TRBV19, the J call TRBJ2-3; 7 bases map to TRBD1. J was trimmed by 1 base and V by 2 bases; bases with no gene match: 3. The CDR3 consists of 15 residues. The germline CDR1 and CDR2 sequences are LNHDA and SQIVND (reference sequence). The CDR3: CASSIRDRGTDTQYF. The CDR3 DNA is TGTGCCAGTAGTATAAGAGACAGGGGCACAGATACGCAGTATTTT.

The chain carries TRBV7-9 and TRBJ1-6, with D unresolved. This CDR3 is 17 amino acids long. V shed 0 bases and J shed 8 bases, with 17 bases lying between them. From germline, CDR1 is SEHNR and CDR2 FQNEAQ (reference sequence). CDR3 DNA: TGTGCCAGCAGCTTAGCTGGTGTCGGGAGGGTGGATTCACCCCTCCACTTT. It translates to CASSLAGVGRVDSPLHF. The variable domain in full, completed from reference TRBV7-9 and TRBJ1-6, reads DTGVSQNPRHKITKRGQNVTFRCDPISEHNRLYWYRQTLGQGPEFLTYFQNEAQLEKSRLLSDRFSAERPKGSFSTLEIQRTEQGDSAMYLCASSLAGVGRVDSPLHFGNGTRLTVT.

The chain uses TRBV4-1 and TRBJ2-3; tentatively, D is TRBD2 (6 bases). Trimming left V 4 bases short and J 4 bases short, with 18 bases between. CDR1 and CDR2 (germline): MGHRA, YSYEKL. The CDR3 runs 16 residues. The chain's CDR3 is CASSPGDFRLADTQYF. In DNA, the CDR3 is TGCGCCAGCAGCCCCGGGGACTTCCGTTTGGCAGATACGCAGTATTTT.

The chain carries TRBV10-3 and TRBJ2-7; 11 bases map to TRBD1. V shed 3 bases, J shed 6 bases, and the junction held 4 bases outside the gene matches. This CDR3 comprises 14 residues. Germline CDR1 ENHRY, CDR2 SYGVKD. CDR3 sequence reads: CAISDGTGGPEQYV. DNA for the CDR3: TGTGCCATCAGTGATGGGACAGGGGGACCCGAGCAGTACGTC.

A few counts support this clonotype. V gene TRBV5-1 combines with J gene TRBJ1-1; TRBD1 is a possible D gene (6 bases). Germline CDR1 reads SGHRS; CDR2 reads YFSETQ. This CDR3 is 17 amino acids long. Trimming left V 4 bases short and J 1 base short, with 20 bases between. CDR3 nucleotides: TGCGCCAGCAGCCCTCGAGGGGGGATTTCAGCGAACACTGAAGCTTTCTTT. This encodes CASSPRGGISANTEAFF.

In regard to this clonotype: A read error may produce the germline difference seen at one junction end. This sequence joins TRBV28 and TRBJ2-3, with no clear D. CDR1 is MDHEN, CDR2 SYDVKM, per germline. The CDR3 sequence is 12 residues long. In DNA, the CDR3 is TGTGCCAGCAGTCTCCGGGCAGATACGCAGTGTTTT. This encodes CASSLRADTQCF.

This clonotype showed up just a few times. This chain connects TRBV5-1 to TRBJ2-5; D is unclear. V lost 4 bases and J lost 3, with 13 bases in between. Germline CDR1 reads SGHRS; CDR2 reads YFSETQ. This CDR3 has 14 amino acids. DNA of the CDR3: TGCGCCAGCAGCAAAGATAGTGGGGAAGAGACCCAGTACTTC. Translated: CASSKDSGEETQYF.

This clonotype was recorded at least ten times. The chain uses TRBV5-1 and TRBJ2-7; tentative D call: TRBD2 (5 bases). The germline V gene encodes CDR1 SGHRS and CDR2 YFSETQ. The CDR3 contains 14 residues. Trimming cost V 5 bases and J 2 bases, with 14 bases left between them. The CDR3 bases are TGCGCCAGCAGTGAGTCTCCGGGGACCTACGAGCAGTACTTC. This gives the protein CASSESPGTYEQYF.

This chain connects TRBV9 to TRBJ2-1; possibly TRBD2 for D (6 bases). Germline values: CDR1 SGDLS, CDR2 YYNGEE. This CDR3 comprises 15 residues. V lost 7 bases to trimming and J lost 7 bases, with 21 bases between them. The CDR3: CASGRDSLRENEQFF. CDR3 coding DNA: TGTGCCAGCGGACGGGACTCCCTCCGGGAGAATGAGCAGTTCTTC.

In this sample, this clonotype turned up a few times. The chain carries TRBV7-2 and TRBJ1-4; D remains ambiguous. The length of the CDR3 is 16 residues. Germline V CDR1 and CDR2: SGHTA, FQGNSA. V was shortened by 2 bases and J by 3 bases, with 13 bases between the two germline ends. CDR3 nucleotide sequence: TGTGCCAGCAGCTTAACTGTCAGCGAGCCTAATGAAAAACTGTTTTTT. Translating it yields CASSLTVSEPNEKLFF. The whole variable domain, remainder taken from reference TRBV7-2 and TRBJ1-4, is GAGVSQSPSNKVTEKGKDVELRCDPISGHTALYWYRQSLGQGLEFLIYFQGNSAPDKSGLPSDRFSAERTGGSVSTLTIQRTQQEDSAVYLCASSLTVSEPNEKLFFGSGTQLSVL.

There are a few counts of this clonotype. V usage is TRBV7-9 and J usage is TRBJ2-1, with TRBD1 matching 10 bases. Looked up from germline, CDR1 is SEHNR and CDR2 is FQNEAQ (reference sequence). The CDR3 spans 15 residues. V lost 5 bases and J lost 7; bases outside the gene matches: 8. The CDR3 reads CASSLDRGRWNEQFF. The CDR3 nucleotides read TGTGCCAGCAGCCTTGACAGGGGGCGGTGGAATGAGCAGTTCTTC.

This clonotype was seen only once. CDR3 residues: CASSRDLAKNIQYF. CDR3 bases: TGTGCCAGCAGTCGGGACCTAGCCAAAAACATTCAGTACTTC. V and J are TRBV6-1 and TRBJ2-4; D may match TRBD1 or TRBD2 (5 bases each). Germline values: CDR1 MNHNS, CDR2 SASEGT. V gave up 5 bases and J gave up 0 bases, with 8 bases separating them. This CDR3 has 14 residues.

The sample holds many counts of this clonotype. The chain recombines TRBV5-1 with TRBJ2-2, with D perhaps matching TRBD2 (5 bases). Trimming left V 6 bases short and J 8 bases short, with 17 bases between. The CDR3 is 14 amino acids. Germline-derived CDR1 and CDR2 are SGHRS and YFSETQ. In DNA, the CDR3 is TGCGCCAGCACCCACGCCCGGGGATCGGGGGAGCTGTTTTTT. Residues: CASTHARGSGELFF.

This clonotype appeared a few times. The DNA for the CDR3 is TGCGCCAGCAGCCAAGGTGTGACGGGGCCACTCTCTGGAAACACCATATATTTT. Protein sequence: CASSQGVTGPLSGNTIYF. The chain is built from TRBV4-3 and TRBJ1-3; possibly TRBD1 for D (5 bases). Looked up from germline, CDR1 is LGHNA and CDR2 is YSLEER. The CDR3 covers 18 residues. V gave up 1 base and J gave up 0 bases, with 16 bases separating them.

This clonotype was counted only a few times. V and J are TRBV6-5 and TRBJ2-7, with D possibly TRBD2 on 6 matching bases. Germline CDR1 reads MNHEY; CDR2 reads SVGAGI. The CDR3 length is 14 residues. V was pared by 2 bases and J by 6 bases, with 14 bases between. The CDR3 loop reads CASSYGRNSIEQYF. The CDR3 DNA reads TGTGCCAGCAGTTACGGGAGGAATTCAATCGAGCAGTACTTC.

This clonotype was seen only a few times. This sequence joins TRBV4-3 and TRBJ1-2; D remains unclear. V lost 5 bases and J 4 bases, leaving 26 bases between the germline ends. Germline V gene data show CDR1 as LGHNA and CDR2 as YSLEER. The CDR3 consists of 18 residues. CDR3 DNA: TGCGCCAGCAGCACCCTTTTTAAGCATTCTCCACTGCCCTATGGCTACACCTTC. Translated, it gives CASSTLFKHSPLPYGYTF.

This clonotype was seen a handful of times. The J gene is TRBJ2-3, the V gene TRBV20-1; 7 nucleotides agree with TRBD1. Germline loops: CDR1 DFQATT, CDR2 SNEGSKA (reference sequence). This CDR3 contains 13 residues. V lost 5 bases and J lost 7; bases outside the gene matches: 9. CDR3 nucleotide sequence: TGCAGTGCTCACCGACAGGGAAAGAATACGCAGTATTTT. It translates to CSAHRQGKNTQYF.

This clonotype has just a few counts. The CDR3, as DNA: TGTGCCAGCACCACATGGGGGGGAGCTGAAGCTTTCTTT. This encodes CASTTWGGAEAFF. The rearrangement joins TRBV7-2 to TRBJ1-1; D might be TRBD1 (5 bases). There are 13 residues in the CDR3. V shed 7 bases and J shed 6 bases, with 15 bases lying between them. The germline CDR1 and CDR2 sequences are SGHTA and FQGNSA.

The V and J genes are TRBV5-6 and TRBJ2-7; perhaps TRBD1 as D (6 bases). Trimming shortened V by 6 bases and J by 3 bases, and 19 bases separated the two germline ends. This CDR3 is built from 15 residues. CDR1 and CDR2 from the germline V gene are SGHDT and YYEEEE. CDR3 amino acids: CASIPRGQFYYEQYF. CDR3 DNA: TGTGCCAGCATCCCTCGTGGACAGTTCTACTACGAGCAGTACTTC.

In its sample, this clonotype was seen many times. The chain couples TRBV7-2 to TRBJ2-1; perhaps TRBD1 as D (5 bases). V lost 5 bases and J lost 6, with 11 bases in between. Germline-derived CDR1 and CDR2 are SGHTA and FQGNSA. This CDR3 is built from 13 residues. CDR3: CASSRPDSNEQFF. CDR3 bases: TGTGCCAGCAGCCGTCCCGACAGCAATGAGCAGTTCTTC.

The V gene is TRBV28, the J gene TRBJ1-3; TRBD1 agrees at 8 bases. This CDR3 has 18 amino acids. CDR1 and CDR2 (germline): MDHEN, SYDVKM. V was pared by 3 bases and J by 3 bases, with 13 bases of the junction left unmatched. This CDR3 reads CASSLTGVGDVYGNTIYF. DNA of the CDR3: TGTGCCAGCAGTTTGACAGGGGTTGGGGACGTGTATGGAAACACCATATATTTT.

The table lists this clonotype with a few counts. The CDR3 nucleotides are TGCAGTGCTAGAGATGGGACTAGCGGGGCCCCTAATGGGTTCTTC. Translation: CSARDGTSGAPNGFF. The V and J genes are TRBV20-1 and TRBJ2-1; 13 bases match TRBD2. The CDR3 is 15 amino acids. The germline V gene has CDR1 DFQATT and CDR2 SNEGSKA (reference sequence). With V trimmed by 0 bases and J by 15 bases, 11 bases remained unmatched.

This clonotype was observed many times. In DNA, the CDR3 is TGTGCCACCAGCAGAGTCAGGGATGGGACTGAAGCTTTCTTT. Protein: CATSRVRDGTEAFF. The chain combines TRBV15 with TRBJ1-1, with D maybe TRBD1 (5 bases). The CDR3 is 14 residues long. CDR1 is LNHNV and CDR2 is YYDKDF in the germline V gene (reference sequence). With 1 base removed from V and 5 bases from J, the gap between germline ends came to 11 bases.

This clonotype has more than one count but fewer than ten. This rearrangement joins TRBV19 to TRBJ2-1; D gene unclear. This CDR3 comprises 16 residues. Germline V CDR1 and CDR2: LNHDA, SQIVND (reference sequence). V shed 0 bases and J shed 4 bases, with 13 bases lying between them. The CDR3 sequence is CASSIDPGWPYNEQFF. In DNA, the CDR3 is TGTGCCAGTAGTATAGACCCCGGTTGGCCTTACAATGAGCAGTTCTTC.

CDR3 in amino acids: CASSRGFWQYV. Here the CDR3 DNA reads TGTGCCAGCAGTCGGGGATTTTGGCAGTACGTC. This sequence joins TRBV2 and TRBJ2-7; D is possibly TRBD2 (5 bases). Germline V gene lookup returns CDR1 SNHLY and CDR2 FYNNEI. V dropped 5 bases and J dropped 9 bases, with 11 bases sitting between them. This CDR3 region has 11 residues.

The chain carries TRBV7-9 and TRBJ2-4; 7 bases map to TRBD1. The CDR3 length is 15 residues. The germline CDR1 and CDR2 sequences are SEHNR and FQNEAQ (reference sequence). V dropped 5 bases and J dropped 6; count of bases not matched to a gene: 10. CDR3: CASSPPTGVRNIQYF. CDR3 bases: TGTGCCAGCAGCCCCCCTACAGGGGTGAGAAACATTCAGTACTTC.

The V call is TRBV19, the J call TRBJ2-3; D is ambiguous. Trimming cost V 4 bases and J 5 bases, with 10 bases left between them. CDR3 length: 13 amino acids. Per the germline V gene, CDR1 is LNHDA and CDR2 is SQIVND (reference sequence). The CDR3 bases are TGTGCCAGTAGTACGACCCGCCGAGATACGCAGTATTTT. Protein sequence: CASSTTRRDTQYF.